This T cell receptor (beta chain) stems from a study of cytotoxic CD8 clonotypes in ibrutinib-treated CLL (dated by TCRdb to the early 2020s). Broadly, across the study: In this cohort, approximately 15 patients were treatment-naive and about ten were relapsed/refractory, while some 18 had unmutated IGHV. Partial responses were observed in about 24 patients and complete responses in 2; after a median follow-up of around 64 months, remission was maintained in around 14 patients and progression was observed in some twelve. Response samples were obtained after a median of around eleven months of treatment, with a range of roughly 6 to 40 months. Cryopreserved peripheral blood mononuclear cells were collected at three points: before therapy, at response, and at either sustained remission or disease progression. Longitudinal samples were available for about 30% of the 86 trial participants. All remission and progressive disease samples were collected while patients were still receiving ibrutinib. An average of around 250,000 productive templates and some 100,000 productive rearrangements was obtained per sample. Study-wide conclusions, independent of this receptor: At baseline, clonality was higher than in age-matched healthy donors and showed a strong correlation with circulating CD8+ T-cell counts. Public clonotypes were found to be uncommon and were observed to contract or remain stable during treatment; the increase in clonality was shown to reflect expansion of private clonotypes at ibrutinib response. Lymph node repertoires were not examined, and the timing of sampling was not matched between patients in sustained remission and those whose disease progressed. At ibrutinib response clonality went up, during sustained remission it held steady, and at progression it dropped back toward baseline.

Each clonotype received, on average, about 9.7x coverage in deep resolution sequencing performed on a MiSeq, where the target depth lay between 1 in 1 million and 1 in 200,000 T cells. The immunoSEQ hsTCRB Kit was used to generate TCR beta libraries. The original methods were these. The data were analyzed with ImmunoSEQ Analyzer and ImmunoSEQ Data Assistant, and V, D and J gene assignments followed IMGT definitions. Clonality was computed as one minus normalized Shannon entropy of productive rearrangement frequencies, ranging from 0 to 1. Only overrepresented clonotypes making up at least 0.05% of each patient's repertoire were included in the public clonotype analysis. Roughly 13 age-matched healthy donor repertoires from immuneACCESS served as clonality controls. In its TCRdb copy, this immuneACCESS table keeps in-frame sequences only and misses some clones. Where compared with another copy, unresolved V genes explain less than half of these, and the others have no known cause. V and J calls and clone size are as listed in that table; D and trimming were resolved from the DNA. This sample has 100,000 to 150,000 clones in its table, and approximately 85% of those were observed once. Roughly 2% of the sample lies in the top ten.

As for this clone: Its specific antigen is unknown. Base qualities are missing; no much larger clone stands one base away.

Germline trimming amounts to 4 bases on V and 3 bases on J, with 5 as the count of junction bases outside the gene matches. According to the germline V gene, CDR1 reads SGHTS and CDR2 reads YDEGEE. Taken from cysteine to phenylalanine, the CDR3 has 14 residues. Of all the DNA, just the CDR3 is kept, 42 bases in frame from base 1. The sample's time point, from its label and the paper: around 25 months on ibrutinib. For TCR beta library preparation, approximately 1.9 micrograms of genomic DNA was extracted from cryopreserved PBMCs. High-throughput TCR beta sequencing was performed on longitudinal blood samples from CLL patients receiving ibrutinib monotherapy. The patients were enrolled in a single-center, open-label phase 2 trial of ibrutinib monotherapy.

The origin of this receptor is a human donor with chronic lymphocytic leukemia. The chain couples TRBV5-8 to TRBJ2-3; the junction holds 7 bases that match TRBD1. The specimen was PBMCs, collected after 24 months of ibrutinib treatment. The DNA sequence is given as TGTGCCAGCAGCATCACCAGGGGGACAGATACGCAGTATTTT. The encoded protein is CASSITRGTDTQYF.